A single sample gave rise to the 21 T cell receptor beta chains below, sequenced in a study of identical twins. TCRdb analysed the 5' RACE reads with MiXCR anew, one entry per CDR3 protein. The sample gives more than 600,000 distinct CDR3 sequences, approximately 18% of which show up once; 13% is in the top ten. In addition, the sample was reused for a study of T cells expressing NK-cell markers.

The specimen sequenced was PBMCs. Source of these receptors: a woman between 18 and 29 years old in good health.

The chain uses TRBV24-1 and TRBJ2-5; 10 bases fit TRBD1. The junction had 13 bases not matched to a gene; V was cut back by 2 bases and J by 5 bases. Per germline, CDR1 KGHDR and CDR2 SFDVKD. The CDR3 is made up of 18 amino acids. CDR3 sequence: CATSDSHYGTGARETQYF. CDR3 in DNA: TGTGCCACCAGTGATTCGCACTACGGGACAGGGGCGAGGGAGACCCAGTACTTC.

This sequence joins TRBV27 and TRBJ2-4; D gene ambiguous. CDR1 MNHEY and CDR2 SMNVEV come from the germline V gene (reference sequence). The CDR3 has 14 residues. V was shortened by 6 bases and J by 0 bases, with 9 bases between the two germline ends. DNA for the CDR3: TGTGCCAGCAGCCCGACATTAGCCAAAAACATTCAGTACTTC. Translated: CASSPTLAKNIQYF.

The CDR3 spells CASSYQSLNSPLHF. DNA of the CDR3: TGTGCCAGCAGTTATCAATCCTTGAATTCACCCCTCCACTTT. V usage is TRBV6-5 and J usage is TRBJ1-6, with D hard to call. This CDR3 has 14 amino acids. Trimming took off 3 bases at V and 7 bases at J, with 10 bases between the two ends. Germline CDR1 MNHEY, CDR2 SVGAGI.

The V call is TRBV6-1, the J call TRBJ1-6; possibly TRBD1 for D (6 bases). Germline assignment: CDR1 MNHNS and CDR2 SASEGT. The CDR3 consists of 15 residues. Trimming took off 6 bases at V and 10 bases at J, with 19 bases between the two ends. The CDR3 loop reads CASRTFSGGRSPLHF. DNA for the CDR3: TGTGCCAGCAGAACATTTAGCGGGGGCCGGTCACCCCTCCACTTT.

This clonotype was recorded only once. The CDR3 loop is CASSSLHMGLANNEQFF. In DNA, the CDR3 is TGCGCCAGCAGCTCCCTCCATATGGGACTAGCGAACAATGAGCAGTTCTTC. V is TRBV5-1 and J is TRBJ2-1, with 10 bases identical to TRBD2. This CDR3 is 17 amino acids long. The V gene's germline CDR1 is SGHRS and CDR2 YFSETQ. The junction had 11 bases not matched to a gene; V was cut back by 3 bases and J by 5 bases.

The rearrangement links TRBV4-2 to TRBJ2-1; D possibly corresponds to TRBD2 (6 bases). The CDR3 consists of 17 residues. V lost 2 bases to trimming and J lost 9 bases, with 23 bases between them. Germline V gene data show CDR1 as LGHNA and CDR2 as YNFKEQ. The CDR3: CASSQRVAQEVGGEQFF. The CDR3 nucleotides are TGTGCCAGCAGCCAACGGGTGGCCCAGGAAGTGGGGGGTGAGCAGTTCTTC.

In its sample, this clonotype was seen a few times. The V and J genes are TRBV29-1 and TRBJ2-7; TRBD1 matches 7 bases. The CDR3 runs 14 residues. After removal of 1 base from V and 9 bases from J, the junction contained 12 bases not matched to a gene. Germline CDR1 and CDR2: SQVTM and ANQGSEA. CDR3 coding DNA: TGCAGCGTTGAAGTCACGGGGACAGCAGGAAGGCAGTACTTC. Encoded protein: CSVEVTGTAGRQYF.

The V and J genes are TRBV5-1 and TRBJ2-3; D is unresolved. The CDR3 spans 16 residues. Between the trimmed V and J ends, which lost 4 bases and 2 bases, there was a span of 17 bases. In germline, CDR1 is SGHRS, CDR2 YFSETQ. CDR3 coding DNA: TGCGCCAGCAGCCCATCTTCCCCGGCGGTCACAGATACGCAGTATTTT. Translated, it gives CASSPSSPAVTDTQYF.

A few counts support this clonotype. This chain links TRBV2 with TRBJ2-2, with D perhaps matching TRBD2 (6 bases). Germline V gene lookup returns CDR1 SNHLY and CDR2 FYNNEI. The CDR3 contains 14 residues. V lost 7 bases to trimming and J lost 4 bases, with 13 bases between them. CDR3 nucleotides: TGTGCCAGCACGGGGGAACGGGCCACCGGGGAGCTGTTTTTT. This sequence encodes CASTGERATGELFF.

This rearrangement joins TRBV6-1 to TRBJ2-7; D may correspond to TRBD1 or TRBD2 (5 bases each). The germline V and J ends were trimmed by 7 bases and 1 base, with 20 bases remaining between them. This CDR3 region has 16 residues. Germline CDR1 MNHNS, CDR2 SASEGT. The CDR3 region is CASKRGRSPFSYEQYF. CDR3 nucleotides: TGTGCCAGCAAACGGGGCAGGAGTCCTTTTTCCTACGAGCAGTACTTC.

The rearrangement links TRBV5-1 to TRBJ2-5, with a weak D call TRBD2 (6 bases). Looked up from germline, CDR1 is SGHRS and CDR2 is YFSETQ. With 0 bases removed from V and 4 bases from J, the gap between germline ends came to 13 bases. CDR3 length: 15 residues. CDR3 amino acids: CASSLGLANTETQYF. For the CDR3, the DNA is TGCGCCAGCAGCTTGGGTCTAGCGAACACAGAGACCCAGTACTTC.

This clonotype was picked up a small number of times. V usage is TRBV20-1 and J usage is TRBJ2-6; D gene uncertain. CDR3 length equals 13 residues. The V gene's germline CDR1 is DFQATT and CDR2 SNEGSKA (reference sequence). Trimming removed 7 bases from V and 0 bases from J, with 7 bases in between. CDR3 nucleotide sequence: TGCAGTGGTAGGGTCTCTGGGGCCAACGTCCTGACTTTC. Translation: CSGRVSGANVLTF.

The rearrangement uses TRBV7-8 and TRBJ2-4; 7 bases fit TRBD1. V was pared by 5 bases and J by 6 bases, with 7 bases of the junction left unmatched. Germline CDR1 is SGHVS and CDR2 is FQNEAQ. CDR3 length equals 14 residues. CDR3 DNA: TGTGCCAGCAGCCTTCGTGGACAGGCAAACATTCAGTACTTC. Its translation: CASSLRGQANIQYF.

The V call is TRBV6-2 or TRBV6-3, the J call TRBJ2-1; 8 bases match TRBD2. From germline, CDR1 is MNHEY and CDR2 SVGEGT. This CDR3 is built from 13 residues. Trimming removed 10 bases from V and 11 bases from J; junction bases left unmatched: 13. CDR3 loop: CAIPGGVYMKQFF. The CDR3 DNA reads as TGTGCCATCCCCGGGGGGGTATACATGAAGCAGTTCTTC.

This clonotype was counted between two and nine times. The rearrangement links TRBV27 to TRBJ2-7, with 10 bases identical to TRBD2. The CDR3 consists of 13 residues. After removal of 6 bases from V and 3 bases from J, the junction contained 2 bases not matched to a gene. Looked up from germline, CDR1 is MNHEY and CDR2 is SMNVEV (reference sequence). CDR3 sequence: CASSGLADYEQYF. CDR3 sequence (DNA): TGTGCCAGCAGCGGACTAGCGGACTACGAGCAGTACTTC.

This CDR3 is CASSYPGRGAFF. CDR3 coding DNA: TGTGCCAGCAGTTACCCAGGCCGCGGAGCTTTCTTT. J is TRBJ1-1 and V is TRBV6-5; D gene unclear. The length of the CDR3 is 12 residues. Germline V CDR1 and CDR2: MNHEY, SVGAGI. The V gene lost 2 bases and the J gene lost 10 bases, with 11 bases spanning the gap.

The chain uses TRBV12-3 or TRBV12-4 and TRBJ2-7; D gene ambiguous. Trimming pared 3 bases from V and 8 bases from J, leaving 14 bases between. The CDR3 runs to 13 residues. CDR3 amino acids: CASSLGGATQQYF. The CDR3 coding sequence is TGTGCCAGCAGTTTGGGCGGCGCCACCCAGCAGTACTTC.

The gene calls are TRBV7-6 and TRBJ2-2; 14 bases are shared with TRBD2. Looked up from germline, CDR1 is SGHVS and CDR2 is FNYEAQ. CDR3 length: 17 residues. The ends lost 6 bases at V and 4 bases at J; junction bases unmatched: 7. The DNA of the CDR3 is TGTGCCAGCAGGCAGACTAGCGGGAGGGCGATCACCGGGGAGCTGTTTTTT. Translation: CASRQTSGRAITGELFF.

This clonotype was detected only a few times. The chain links TRBV27 to TRBJ2-7; D is uncertain. V gave up 5 bases and J gave up 6 bases, with 8 bases separating them. This CDR3 comprises 11 residues. Looked up from germline, CDR1 is MNHEY and CDR2 is SMNVEV (reference sequence). The CDR3 DNA is TGTGCCAGCAGTGACTCAGGCGAGCAGTACTTC. Amino acids: CASSDSGEQYF.

The rearrangement joins TRBV12-3 or TRBV12-4 to TRBJ1-6; 7 nucleotides line up with TRBD1. After removal of 6 bases from V and 10 bases from J, the junction contained 9 bases not matched to a gene. CDR3 length: 14 residues. CDR3 nucleotide sequence: TGTGCCAGCAGCATTGACAGGGTTATATCACCCCTCCACTTT. This sequence encodes CASSIDRVISPLHF.

The gene calls are TRBV20-1 and TRBJ1-1; D not certain. This CDR3 region has 13 residues. Looked up from germline, CDR1 is DFQATT and CDR2 is SNEGSKA (reference sequence). Trimming took 0 bases from V and 1 from J, leaving 6 bases between them. The CDR3 region has the DNA TGCAGTGCTAGAGACAGCTCGAACACTGAAGCTTTCTTT. As protein: CSARDSSNTEAFF.